This TCR beta chain was captured by sequencing in a study of T-cell memory formation after mild COVID-19 (TCRdb year 2021). About the study as a whole: TCR sequence clusters from the two donors were found to be largely donor specific. In two donors, T-cell clones that expanded and contracted after mild COVID-19 were followed by sequencing TCRalpha and TCRbeta repertoires longitudinally. Two young, previously healthy adult volunteers, one female and one male, were included in the cohort.

TCRdb names Illumina NovaSeq 6000 as the instrument used. Using 5'RACE with constant-segment primers, TCRalpha and TCRbeta cDNA libraries were constructed, with sample barcodes and unique molecular identifiers added in the process. RNA was extracted from every sample with Trizol reagent. The libraries were amplified in two PCR steps, and the second step added a second sample barcode and Illumina TruSeq adapters. Sequencing of the libraries was done on an Illumina NovaSeq, producing 2 x 150 bp paired-end reads. Per the original workflow: Reads were demultiplexed and collapsed into UMI-guided consensus sequences with migec v1.2.7. With mixcr v2.1.11, UMI consensuses were aligned to TRA and TRB V and J templates and assembled into clonotypes. A clonotype was counted as expanded or contracted only when both edgeR and NoisET called the clonotype significant, with the noise models trained on biological replicates. For edgeR calls, the cutoffs were a false discovery rate-adjusted p below 0.01 and a log2 fold-change threshold of 1. PCA with hierarchical clustering of max-normalized trajectories of the 1000 most abundant clonotypes was used as exploratory dynamics analysis. Each responding clone was given a CD4 or CD8 phenotype based on the CD4+ and CD8+ repertoires, which had been sequenced separately. The public reads were run again by TCRdb, first through fastp at Q25 and then through MiXCR, and only productive beta chains were kept. Every CDR3 protein is listed once, alongside the most common genes and DNA of its rows. Here the V and J calls rest on TCRdb's processing, not on the authors' analysis. For this sample the table gives roughly 200,000 distinct CDR3 sequences, of which 18% were detected only once. Around 2.4% of the sample goes to the ten largest clones.

Beyond this particular receptor, the publication reports: Contracting CD4+ clones appeared mostly in the CM and EM memory subsets, whereas CD8+ clones were enriched in EMRA. Whether the second-wave clones peaking on day 37 were SARS-CoV-2 specific was not confirmed. Some responding clones were found in pre-infection memory, which suggests that pre-existing cross-reactive memory T cells took part in the SARS-CoV-2 response. Clones contracting from day 15 to 85 had balanced CD4/CD8 phenotypes, while a second wave expanding from day 15 to 37 was biased towards CD4+. Only a couple of mild cases were covered by the study, and larger cohorts that include severe cases with pre-infection samples were considered necessary.

PBMCs were isolated by Ficoll-Paque density gradient centrifugation. Concerning this clonotype itself: Its antigen target is currently unknown. No clone much larger than this one lies a single base away; base qualities are absent.

CDR3 length: 13 amino acids, cysteine to phenylalanine. Only CDR3 DNA remains: 39 bases, in frame from the first base. V gives up 3 bases and J gives up 0 bases, and the segment between their germline ends measures 5 bases. Per the germline V gene, SGDLS is the CDR1 and YYNGEE is the CDR2. This receptor was taken from an adult woman who had mild COVID-19 (a few samples of this study predate the infection). The sample titles of this study are shuffled in the database, so cell type and time point are left out; the donor was told from shared clones. Source material: PBMCs or a T cell subset sorted from them (not recorded which). This receptor chain uses TRBV9 and TRBJ2-3; no D gene call is confident. This receptor carries the CDR3 CASSAISTDTQYF. The DNA sequence reads TGTGCCAGCAGCGCAATTAGCACAGATACGCAGTATTTT.